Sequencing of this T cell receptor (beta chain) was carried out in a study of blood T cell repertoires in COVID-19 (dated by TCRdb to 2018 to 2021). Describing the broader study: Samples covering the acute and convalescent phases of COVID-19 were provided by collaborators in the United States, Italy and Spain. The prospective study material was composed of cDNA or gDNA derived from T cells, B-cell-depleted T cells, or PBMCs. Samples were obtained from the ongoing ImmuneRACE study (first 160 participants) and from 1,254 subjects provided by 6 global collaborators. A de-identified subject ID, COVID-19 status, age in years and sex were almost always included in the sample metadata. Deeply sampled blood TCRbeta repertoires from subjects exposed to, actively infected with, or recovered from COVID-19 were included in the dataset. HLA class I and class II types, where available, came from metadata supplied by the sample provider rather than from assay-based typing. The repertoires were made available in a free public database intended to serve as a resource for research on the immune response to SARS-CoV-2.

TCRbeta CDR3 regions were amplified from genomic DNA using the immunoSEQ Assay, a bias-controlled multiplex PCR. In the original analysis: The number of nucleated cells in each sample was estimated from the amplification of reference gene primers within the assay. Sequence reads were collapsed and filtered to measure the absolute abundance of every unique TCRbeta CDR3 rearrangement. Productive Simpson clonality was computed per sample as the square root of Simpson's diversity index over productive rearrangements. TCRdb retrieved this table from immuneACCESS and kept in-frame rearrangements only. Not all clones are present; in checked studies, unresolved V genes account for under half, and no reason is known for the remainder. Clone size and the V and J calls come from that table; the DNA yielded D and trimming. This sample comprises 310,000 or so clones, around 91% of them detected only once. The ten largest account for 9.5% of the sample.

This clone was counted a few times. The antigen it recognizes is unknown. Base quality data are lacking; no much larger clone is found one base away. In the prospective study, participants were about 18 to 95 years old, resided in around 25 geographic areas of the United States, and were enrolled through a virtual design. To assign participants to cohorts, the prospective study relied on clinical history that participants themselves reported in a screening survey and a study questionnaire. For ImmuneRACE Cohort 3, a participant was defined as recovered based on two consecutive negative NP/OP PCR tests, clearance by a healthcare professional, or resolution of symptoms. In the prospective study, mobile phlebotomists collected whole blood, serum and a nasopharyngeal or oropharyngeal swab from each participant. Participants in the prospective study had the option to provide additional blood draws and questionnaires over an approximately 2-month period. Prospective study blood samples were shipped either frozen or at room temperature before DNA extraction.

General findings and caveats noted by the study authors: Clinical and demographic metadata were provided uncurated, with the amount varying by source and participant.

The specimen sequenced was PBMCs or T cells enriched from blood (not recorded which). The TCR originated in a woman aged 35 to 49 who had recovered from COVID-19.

The sequenced DNA: TGTGCCAGCAGCCAAGATCAGGCTAGCGGGTTTAATGAGCAGTTCTTC. Its amino acids are CASSQDQASGFNEQFF. The rearranged segments are TRBV3-1 (or the pseudogene TRBV3-2) and TRBJ2-1; TRBD2 matches 8 bases in the middle. Counted from cysteine to phenylalanine, this CDR3 has 16 amino acids. The entry retains the CDR3 DNA only, 48 bases that are in frame from base 1. CDR1 and CDR2 are read off the germline V gene (reference sequence) as LGHDT and YNNKEL. V has 0 bases trimmed and J has 7 bases trimmed; junction bases matching no gene number 8.